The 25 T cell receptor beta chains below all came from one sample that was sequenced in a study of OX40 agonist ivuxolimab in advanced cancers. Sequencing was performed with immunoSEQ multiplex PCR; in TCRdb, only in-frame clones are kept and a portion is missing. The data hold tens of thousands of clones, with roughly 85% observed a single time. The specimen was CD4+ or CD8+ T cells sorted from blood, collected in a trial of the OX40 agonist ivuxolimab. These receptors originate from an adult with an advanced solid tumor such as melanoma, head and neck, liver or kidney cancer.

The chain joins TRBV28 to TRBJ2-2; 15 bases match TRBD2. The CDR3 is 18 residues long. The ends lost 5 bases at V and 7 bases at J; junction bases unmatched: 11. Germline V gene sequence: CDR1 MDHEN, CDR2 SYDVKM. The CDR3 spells CASSPPGLAGGFGGELFF. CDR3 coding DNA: TGTGCCAGCAGTCCCCCGGGACTAGCGGGAGGATTTGGCGGGGAGCTGTTTTTT.

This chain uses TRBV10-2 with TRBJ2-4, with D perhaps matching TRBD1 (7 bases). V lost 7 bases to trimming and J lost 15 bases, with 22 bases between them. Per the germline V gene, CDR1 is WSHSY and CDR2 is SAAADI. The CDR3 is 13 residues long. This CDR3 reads CASNAAGTESPYF. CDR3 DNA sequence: TGCGCCAGCAACGCGGCGGGGACAGAGTCTCCGTACTTC.

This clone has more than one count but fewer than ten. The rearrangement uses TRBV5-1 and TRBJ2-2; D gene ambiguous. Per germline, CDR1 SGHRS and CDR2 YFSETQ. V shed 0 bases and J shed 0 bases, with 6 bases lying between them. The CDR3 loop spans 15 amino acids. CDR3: CASSLGPANTGELFF. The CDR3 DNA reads TGCGCCAGCAGCTTGGGGCCCGCGAACACCGGGGAGCTGTTTTTT. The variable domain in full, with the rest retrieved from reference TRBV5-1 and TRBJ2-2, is KAGVTQTPRYLIKTRGQQVTLSCSPISGHRSVSWYQQTPGQGLQFLFEYFSETQRNKGNFPGRFSGRQFSNSRSEMNVSTLELGDSALYLCASSLGPANTGELFFGEGSRLTVL.

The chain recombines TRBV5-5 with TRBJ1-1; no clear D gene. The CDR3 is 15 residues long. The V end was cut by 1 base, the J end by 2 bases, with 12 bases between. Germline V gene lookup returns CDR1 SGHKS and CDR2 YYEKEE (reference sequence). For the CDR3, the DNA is TGTGCCAGCAGCTTGCAGCCGGCTTTAAACACTGAAGCTTTCTTT. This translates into CASSLQPALNTEAFF.

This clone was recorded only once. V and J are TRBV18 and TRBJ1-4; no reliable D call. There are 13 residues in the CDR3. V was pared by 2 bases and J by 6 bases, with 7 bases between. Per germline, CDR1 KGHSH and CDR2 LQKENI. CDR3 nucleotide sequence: TGTGCCAGCTCACCAAGGGTACATGAAAAACTGTTTTTT. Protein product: CASSPRVHEKLFF.

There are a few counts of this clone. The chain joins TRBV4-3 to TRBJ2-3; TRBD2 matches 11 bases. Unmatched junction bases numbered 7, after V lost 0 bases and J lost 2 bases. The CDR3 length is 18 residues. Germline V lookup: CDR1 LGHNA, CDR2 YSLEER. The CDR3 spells CASSQDLASGRYTDTQYF. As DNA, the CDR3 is TGCGCCAGCAGCCAAGACTTGGCTAGCGGGAGGTACACAGATACGCAGTATTTT.

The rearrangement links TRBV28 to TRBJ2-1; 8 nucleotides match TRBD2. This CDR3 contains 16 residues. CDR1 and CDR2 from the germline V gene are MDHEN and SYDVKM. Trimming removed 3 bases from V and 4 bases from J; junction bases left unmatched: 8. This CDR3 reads CASSFTGGGSYNEQFF. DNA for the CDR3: TGTGCCAGCAGTTTTACGGGCGGGGGGTCTTACAATGAGCAGTTCTTC.

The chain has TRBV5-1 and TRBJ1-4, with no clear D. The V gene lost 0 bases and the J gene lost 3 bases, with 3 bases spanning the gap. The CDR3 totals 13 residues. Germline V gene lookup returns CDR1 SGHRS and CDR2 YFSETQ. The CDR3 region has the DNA TGCGCCAGCAGCTTGGTGCCTAATGAAAAACTGTTTTTT. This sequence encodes CASSLVPNEKLFF.

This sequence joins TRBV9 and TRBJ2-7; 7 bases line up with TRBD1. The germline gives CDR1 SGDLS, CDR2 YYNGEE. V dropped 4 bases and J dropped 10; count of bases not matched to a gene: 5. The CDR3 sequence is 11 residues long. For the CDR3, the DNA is TGTGCCAGCAGCTCGAGGGGGCAACAGTACGTC. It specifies CASSSRGQQYV.

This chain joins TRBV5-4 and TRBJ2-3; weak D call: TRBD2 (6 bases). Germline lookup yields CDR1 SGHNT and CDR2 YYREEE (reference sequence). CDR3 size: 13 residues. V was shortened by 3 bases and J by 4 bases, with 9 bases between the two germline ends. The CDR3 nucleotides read TGTGCCAGCAGCTATAGCGGCGCAGATACGCAGTATTTT. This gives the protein CASSYSGADTQYF. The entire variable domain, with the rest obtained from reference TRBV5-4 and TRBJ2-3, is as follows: ETGVTQSPTHLIKTRGQQVTLRCSSQSGHNTVSWYQQALGQGPQFIFQYYREEENGRGNFPPRFSGLQFPNYSSELNVNALELDDSALYLCASSYSGADTQYFGPGTRLTVL.

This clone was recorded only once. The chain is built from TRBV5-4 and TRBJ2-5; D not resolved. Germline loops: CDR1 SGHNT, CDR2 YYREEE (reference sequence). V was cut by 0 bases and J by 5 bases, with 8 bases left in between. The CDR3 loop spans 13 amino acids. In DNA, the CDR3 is TGTGCCAGCAGCTTGGAGACGGACGAGACCCAGTACTTC. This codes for CASSLETDETQYF.

The CDR3 reads CASSLERVPEPKNIQYF. In DNA form, the CDR3 reads TGTGCCAGCAGCTTAGAGAGGGTGCCTGAGCCCAAAAACATTCAGTACTTC. The chain joins TRBV7-8 to TRBJ2-4, with D maybe TRBD2 (5 bases). The CDR3 is made up of 17 amino acids. The V gene's germline CDR1 is SGHVS and CDR2 FQNEAQ. V shed 1 base and J shed 2 bases, with 15 bases lying between them.

The CDR3 nucleotides are TGTGCCATCAGTGGGGGTGGGGCTGGCTATGGCTACACCTTC. Translating gives CAISGGGAGYGYTF. This chain uses TRBV10-3 with TRBJ1-2, with TRBD1 as a possible D gene (5 bases). V dropped 4 bases and J dropped 4 bases, with 13 bases sitting between them. This CDR3 has 14 amino acids. Per the germline V gene, CDR1 is ENHRY and CDR2 is SYGVKD.

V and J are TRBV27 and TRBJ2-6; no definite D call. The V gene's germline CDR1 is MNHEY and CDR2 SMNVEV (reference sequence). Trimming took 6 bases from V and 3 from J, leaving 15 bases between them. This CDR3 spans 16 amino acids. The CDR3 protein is CASSHGNAVGANVLTF. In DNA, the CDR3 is TGTGCCAGCAGCCACGGCAACGCGGTTGGGGCCAACGTCCTGACTTTC.

CDR3 loop: CASSRDSEVYTF. The CDR3 DNA reads as TGTGCCAGCAGCCGGGACAGTGAAGTCTACACCTTC. The V call is TRBV7-9, the J call TRBJ1-2; 7 bases are shared with TRBD1. This CDR3 is built from 12 residues. Germline CDR1 is SEHNR and CDR2 is FQNEAQ (reference sequence). V shed 5 bases, J shed 10 bases, and the junction held 7 bases outside the gene matches.

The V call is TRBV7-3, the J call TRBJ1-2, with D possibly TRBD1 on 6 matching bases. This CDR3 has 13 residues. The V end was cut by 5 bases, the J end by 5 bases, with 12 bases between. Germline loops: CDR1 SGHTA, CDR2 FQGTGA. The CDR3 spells CASSPGQTYGYTF. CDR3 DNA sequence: TGTGCCAGCAGCCCAGGACAGACTTATGGCTACACCTTC.

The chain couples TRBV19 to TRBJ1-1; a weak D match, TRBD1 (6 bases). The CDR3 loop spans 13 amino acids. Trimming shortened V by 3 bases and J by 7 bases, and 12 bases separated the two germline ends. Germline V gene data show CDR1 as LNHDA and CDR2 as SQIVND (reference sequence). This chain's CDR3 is CASSISGGIEAFF. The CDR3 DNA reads TGTGCCAGTAGTATTTCGGGGGGCATTGAAGCTTTCTTT.

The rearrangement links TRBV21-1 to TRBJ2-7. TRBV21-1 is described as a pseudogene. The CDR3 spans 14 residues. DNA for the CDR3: TGTGCCAGCATCCTAAAGGGCAGGGACGACGAGCAGTACGTC. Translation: CASILKGRDDEQYV.

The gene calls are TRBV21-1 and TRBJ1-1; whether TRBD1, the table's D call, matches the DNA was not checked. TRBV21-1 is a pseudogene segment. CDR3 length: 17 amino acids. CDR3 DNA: TGTGCCAGCACCGATCTGCGACAGGGGTGCGTCTCCACTGAAGCTTTCTTT. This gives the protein CASTDLRQGCVSTEAFF.

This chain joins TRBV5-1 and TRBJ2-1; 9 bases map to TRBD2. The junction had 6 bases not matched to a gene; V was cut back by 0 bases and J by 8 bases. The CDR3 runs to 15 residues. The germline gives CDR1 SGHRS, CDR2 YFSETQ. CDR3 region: CASSLGNSGGDEQFF. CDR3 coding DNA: TGCGCCAGCAGCTTGGGAAATAGCGGGGGCGATGAGCAGTTCTTC.

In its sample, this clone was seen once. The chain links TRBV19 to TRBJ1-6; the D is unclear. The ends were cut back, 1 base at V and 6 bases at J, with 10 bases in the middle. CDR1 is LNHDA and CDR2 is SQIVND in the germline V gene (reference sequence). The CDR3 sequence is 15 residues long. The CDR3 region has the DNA TGTGCCAGTAGTATAGGTGCGTCAGGTAATTCACCCCTCCACTTT. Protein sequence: CASSIGASGNSPLHF.

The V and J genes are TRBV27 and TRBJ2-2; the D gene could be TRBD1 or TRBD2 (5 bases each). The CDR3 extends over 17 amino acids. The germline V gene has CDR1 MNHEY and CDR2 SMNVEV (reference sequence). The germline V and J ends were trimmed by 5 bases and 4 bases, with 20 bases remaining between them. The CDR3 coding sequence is TGTGCCAGCAGTCCGCCTTGGGGCCAGCGGAGCACCGGGGAGCTGTTTTTT. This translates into CASSPPWGQRSTGELFF.

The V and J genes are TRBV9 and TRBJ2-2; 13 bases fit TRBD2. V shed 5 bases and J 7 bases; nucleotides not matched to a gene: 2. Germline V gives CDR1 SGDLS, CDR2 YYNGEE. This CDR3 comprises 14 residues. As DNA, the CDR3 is TGTGCCAGCAGGGGGACTAGCGGGGACGGGGAGCTGTTTTTT. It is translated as CASRGTSGDGELFF.

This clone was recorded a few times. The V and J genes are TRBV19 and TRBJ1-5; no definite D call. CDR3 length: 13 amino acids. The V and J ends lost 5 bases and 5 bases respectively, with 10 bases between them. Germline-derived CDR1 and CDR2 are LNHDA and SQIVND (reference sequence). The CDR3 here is CASSGGSYQPQHF. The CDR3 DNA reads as TGTGCCAGTAGTGGAGGTTCATATCAGCCCCAGCATTTT.

CDR3 coding DNA: TGTGCCAGCAGCAGCCGGGACAGGCAAGAGACCCAGTACTTC. This encodes CASSSRDRQETQYF. The V and J genes are TRBV5-6 and TRBJ2-5, with 8 bases matching TRBD1. Unmatched junction bases numbered 4, after V lost 4 bases and J lost 2 bases. CDR1 and CDR2 (germline): SGHDT, YYEEEE. The CDR3 spans 14 residues.